Following are 10 T cell receptor beta chains from one sample sequenced in a study of OX40 agonist ivuxolimab in advanced cancers. The table came from immunoSEQ multiplex PCR; TCRdb's copy has only in-frame clones and leaves some out. The sample has roughly 34,000 clones; roughly 84% are singletons. Sequenced material: CD4+ or CD8+ T cells sorted from blood, taken in a trial of the OX40 agonist ivuxolimab. Receptors originate from an adult with an advanced solid tumor such as melanoma, head and neck, liver or kidney cancer.

V is TRBV5-8 and J is TRBJ2-2; a weak D match, TRBD1 (6 bases). Deletions cut 4 bases from V and 5 bases from J, with 9 bases between. The length of the CDR3 is 13 residues. Looked up from germline, CDR1 is SGHTS and CDR2 is YDEGEE. The DNA of the CDR3 is TGTGCCAGCAGCCGGCAGGGGACCGGGGAGCTGTTTTTT. It specifies CASSRQGTGELFF.

The genes are TRBV9 and TRBJ2-3; D may be TRBD2 (5 bases). Germline V gene data show CDR1 as SGDLS and CDR2 as YYNGEE. V shed 2 bases and J shed 4 bases, with 14 bases lying between them. This CDR3 is built from 15 residues. The CDR3 DNA follows: TGTGCCAGCAGCGTTGACTACTCCCCCCCAGATACGCAGTATTTT. It codes for CASSVDYSPPDTQYF.

This chain links TRBV18 with TRBJ1-4; the match to TRBD1 covers 9 bases. The CDR3 consists of 17 residues. The V and J ends lost 3 bases and 7 bases, in that order; junction bases with no gene match: 12. In germline, CDR1 is KGHSH, CDR2 LQKENI. The CDR3 region has the DNA TGTGCCAGCTCACCGGTACACAGGGGGCGCGCGGGTGAAAAACTGTTTTTT. Its translation is CASSPVHRGRAGEKLFF.

The chain employs TRBV6-5 and TRBJ1-2; 7 bases match TRBD1. The germline V gene has CDR1 MNHEY and CDR2 SVGAGI. CDR3 length: 13 residues. The V and J ends lost 5 bases and 4 bases, in that order; junction bases with no gene match: 4. The CDR3 DNA sequence: TGTGCCAGCAGTATACAGGGGATCTATGGCTACACCTTC. It specifies CASSIQGIYGYTF.

The rearrangement links TRBV6-5 to TRBJ2-7, with no clear D. This CDR3 has 14 amino acids. V was pared by 5 bases and J by 6 bases, with 17 bases between. Germline V gene data show CDR1 as MNHEY and CDR2 as SVGAGI. CDR3: CASSTNRTPFEQYF. The DNA of the CDR3 is TGTGCCAGCAGTACCAACCGAACTCCCTTCGAGCAGTACTTC.

The chain has TRBV19 and TRBJ2-5; 8 bases agree with TRBD2. V lost 3 bases to trimming and J lost 1 base; unmatched junction nucleotides: 4. The CDR3 extends over 15 amino acids. Germline V gives CDR1 LNHDA, CDR2 SQIVND (reference sequence). The CDR3 DNA follows: TGTGCCAGTAGTATCCCGCGGGGGGCCCAAGAGACCCAGTACTTC. Translated, it gives CASSIPRGAQETQYF.

The chain uses TRBV19 and TRBJ2-5; a weak D match, TRBD1 (6 bases). Deletions cut 1 base from V and 5 bases from J, with 14 bases between. CDR1 LNHDA and CDR2 SQIVND come from the germline V gene (reference sequence). The CDR3 loop spans 15 amino acids. Here the CDR3 reads CASSIVRGIGETQYF. The DNA of the CDR3 is TGTGCCAGTAGTATAGTTAGGGGGATCGGTGAGACCCAGTACTTC.

This chain links TRBV7-2 with TRBJ2-7, with unresolved D. From germline, CDR1 is SGHTA and CDR2 FQGNSA. The CDR3 spans 12 residues. Trimming removed 3 bases from V and 4 bases from J, with 7 bases in between. The DNA for the CDR3 is TGTGCCAGCAGCTTGCAGGTTTACGAGCAGTACTTC. It encodes CASSLQVYEQYF.

The chain employs TRBV10-3 and TRBJ1-4; D remains unclear. V was clipped by 0 bases and J by 8 bases, with 7 bases between them. Looked up from germline, CDR1 is ENHRY and CDR2 is SYGVKD. The CDR3 length is 13 residues. The CDR3 loop reads CAISESGREKLFF. Written as DNA, the CDR3 is TGTGCCATCAGTGAGTCGGGCAGAGAAAAACTGTTTTTT.

The CDR3 DNA reads as TGCGCCAGCAGCCCCCGGGGGCAGGCGAACACTGAAGCTTTCTTT. As protein: CASSPRGQANTEAFF. The chain couples TRBV5-1 to TRBJ1-1; possibly TRBD1 for D (6 bases). CDR3 length: 15 residues. Germline V lookup: CDR1 SGHRS, CDR2 YFSETQ. The germline V and J ends were trimmed by 4 bases and 1 base, with 14 bases remaining between them.